The rows below give T cell receptor beta chains drawn from one sample of a study of blood T cells in healthy people across ages. TCRdb itself ran the 5' RACE reads through MiXCR, one entry per CDR3 protein. The top ten clones hold 13% of a sample with about 1.1 million distinct CDR3 sequences, more than 30% of them seen once. Sequenced sample: blood. Source of these receptors: a man younger than 35 in good health. CDR3s include the opening cysteine and the closing phenylalanine or tryptophan. The order of the fields is J gene, D gene, clone size, V gene, CDR3 protein, CDR3 DNA. The D gene is left open where the match is weak. Some rows mark clone size as missing; the rest say once, few, many or name a class of expanded clone.

>TRBJ1-4|-|-|TRBV5-5
CASSLEALEDEKLFF
TGTGCCAGCAGCTTGGAGGCCTTAGAGGACGAAAAACTGTTTTTT
>TRBJ2-6|TRBD1|-|TRBV9
CASSPRDRGLLSSGADVLTF
TGTGCCAGCAGCCCCCGGGACAGGGGACTTTTAAGCTCTGGGGCCGACGTCCTGACTTTC
>TRBJ2-7|TRBD1|-|TRBV2
CASSRDRVDYEQYF
TGTGCCAGCAGCCGGGACAGGGTCGACTACGAGCAGTACTTC
>TRBJ2-3|-|-|TRBV7-9
CASSSNQNTQYF
TGTGCCAGCAGCTCCAACCAGAATACGCAGTATTTT
>TRBJ2-3|TRBD2|-|TRBV6-2/TRBV6-3
CASSYRPRSGAPQNTDTQYF
TGTGCCAGCAGTTACCGCCCCAGGAGCGGGGCCCCTCAAAACACAGATACGCAGTATTTT
>TRBJ1-5|TRBD1|-|TRBV12-3/TRBV12-4
CASSTGGRTDSNQPQHF
TGTGCCAGCAGTACAGGGGGACGGACGGATAGCAATCAGCCCCAGCATTTT
>TRBJ1-2|-|-|TRBV4-3
CASSQDRSGTAYGYTF
TGCGCCAGCAGCCAAGATAGGTCAGGGACTGCCTATGGCTACACCTTC
>TRBJ2-3|TRBD2|-|TRBV20-1
CSARLAAGITDTQYF
TGCAGTGCTAGATTGGCAGCGGGGATCACAGATACGCAGTATTTT
>TRBJ1-2|-|many|TRBV29-1
CSVIFSYGYTF
TGCAGCGTTATATTTAGCTATGGCTACACCTTC
>TRBJ2-1|TRBD2|-|TRBV7-2
CASSLARGGAFPIVAYNEQFF
TGTGCCAGCAGCTTAGCGCGGGGGGGAGCCTTCCCTATAGTGGCCTACAATGAGCAGTTCTTC
>TRBJ1-5|-|-|TRBV20-1
CSARDGNSNQPQHF
TGCAGTGCTAGAGATGGGAATAGCAATCAGCCCCAGCATTTT
>TRBJ2-3|-|few|TRBV20-1
CSAQTRTETQYF
TGTAGTGCTCAGACCCGGACCGAGACCCAGTATTTT
>TRBJ1-4|TRBD1|few|TRBV6-5
CASSHDLVPGQVNEKLFF
TGTGCCAGCAGTCACGATCTCGTCCCCGGACAGGTCAATGAAAAACTGTTTTTT
>TRBJ1-2|TRBD1|few|TRBV7-2
CASSSWTGGNGYTF
TGTGCCAGCAGCTCCTGGACAGGGGGCAATGGCTACACCTTC
>TRBJ1-1|-|few|TRBV3-1
CASSQEERASTEAFF
TGTGCCAGCAGCCAAGAGGAAAGGGCCAGCACTGAAGCTTTCTTT
>TRBJ1-1|-|-|TRBV7-2
CASSVRMANTEAFF
TGTGCCAGCAGCGTTAGGATGGCAAACACTGAAGCTTTCTTT
>TRBJ1-2|-|-|TRBV6-6
CASSQGRSASYGYTF
TGTGCCAGCAGTCAGGGACGTTCCGCGAGTTATGGCTACACCTTC
>TRBJ2-1|TRBD2|-|TRBV9
CASSATSGGGNEQFF
TGTGCCAGCAGCGCCACTAGCGGGGGGGGTAATGAGCAGTTCTTC
>TRBJ1-2|-|-|TRBV27
CASSFSRGINYGYTF
TGTGCCAGCAGTTTCTCGAGAGGAATTAACTATGGCTACACCTTC
>TRBJ2-3|-|many|TRBV7-9
CASVRSRTDTQYF
TGTGCCAGCGTCCGCAGTCGTACAGATACGCAGTATTTT
>TRBJ2-3|TRBD2|-|TRBV6-5
CASSSGGATDTQYF
TGTGCCAGCAGTAGCGGGGGGGCCACAGATACGCAGTATTTT
>TRBJ1-2|TRBD1|-|TRBV9
CASSVDDRATIGYTF
TGTGCCAGCAGCGTCGATGACAGGGCGACTATCGGCTACACCTTC
>TRBJ1-1|TRBD1|many|TRBV20-1
CSARSYRGSEAFF
TGCAGTGCTAGGTCTTACAGGGGTTCTGAAGCTTTCTTT
>TRBJ1-5|-|-|TRBV5-5
CASSLEPSFGTGHF
TGTGCCAGCAGCTTGGAGCCTTCCTTCGGGACGGGGCATTTT
>TRBJ2-3|-|-|TRBV20-1
CSARDGGDGGDTQYF
TGCAGTGCTAGAGATGGCGGGGATGGTGGAGATACGCAGTATTTT
>TRBJ2-3|-|-|TRBV5-1
CASSLEVQMADTQYF
TGCGCCAGCAGCTTGGAGGTACAGATGGCAGATACGCAGTATTTT
>TRBJ1-1|TRBD1|-|TRBV20-1
CSVKQGATEAFF
TGCAGTGTTAAACAGGGGGCCACTGAAGCTTTCTTT
>TRBJ1-2|-|-|TRBV20-1
CSVQTFYGHTF
TGCAGTGTTCAGACATTCTATGGCCACACCTTC
>TRBJ1-2|-|-|TRBV6-2/TRBV6-3
CASIYNTGYGYTF
TGTGCCAGCATCTACAATACAGGGTATGGCTACACCTTC
>TRBJ2-5|-|-|TRBV19
CASSPLDAPNRETQYF
TGTGCCAGTAGTCCGTTGGATGCCCCCAATAGGGAGACCCAGTACTTC
>TRBJ1-5|-|few|TRBV5-1
CASRVRIGLRSNQPQHF
TGCGCCAGCAGGGTTCGGATCGGGTTACGTAGCAATCAGCCCCAGCATTTT
>TRBJ1-5|-|few|TRBV10-3
CAISETGGNQPQHF
TGTGCCATCAGTGAGACCGGGGGAAATCAGCCCCAGCATTTT
>TRBJ1-6|-|-|TRBV20-1
CIASRGYNSPLHF
TGCATTGCTAGCCGAGGGTATAATTCACCCCTCCACTTT